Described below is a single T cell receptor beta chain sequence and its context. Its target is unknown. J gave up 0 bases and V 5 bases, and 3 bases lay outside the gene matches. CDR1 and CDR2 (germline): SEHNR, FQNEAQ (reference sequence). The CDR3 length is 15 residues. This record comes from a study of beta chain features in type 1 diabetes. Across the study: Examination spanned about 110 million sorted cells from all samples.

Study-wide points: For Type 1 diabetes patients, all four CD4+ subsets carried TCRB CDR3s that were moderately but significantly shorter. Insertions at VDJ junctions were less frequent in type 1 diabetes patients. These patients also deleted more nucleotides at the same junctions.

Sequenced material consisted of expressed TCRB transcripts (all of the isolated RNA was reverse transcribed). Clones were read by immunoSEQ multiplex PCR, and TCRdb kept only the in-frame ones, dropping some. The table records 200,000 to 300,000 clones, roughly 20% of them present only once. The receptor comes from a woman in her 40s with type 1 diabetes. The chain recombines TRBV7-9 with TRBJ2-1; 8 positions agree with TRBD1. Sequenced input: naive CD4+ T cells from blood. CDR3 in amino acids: CASSLGQGSYNEQFF. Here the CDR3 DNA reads TGTGCCAGCAGCCTAGGACAGGGCTCCTACAATGAGCAGTTCTTC.